A selection of T cell receptor beta chains follows, all from one sample in a study of identical twins. MiXCR, run by TCRdb on the 5' RACE reads, gives a single entry per CDR3 protein. Of about 720,000 distinct CDR3 sequences detected, around 8.6% appear once; the ten largest clones hold around 0.98%. The data also belong to a second study, concerning yellow fever vaccine responses in identical twins.

Material for sequencing was PBMCs. The origin of the receptors is a woman aged 18 to 35 in good health. CDR3s include the opening cysteine and the closing phenylalanine or tryptophan. The D gene is left open where the match is weak. A clone size is listed for some rows: how often the clone was seen (once, few, many), or a class if it is expanded.

size,J,V,D,DNA,CDR3
many,TRBJ2-3,TRBV7-2,.,TGTGCCAGCAGCAGGAATCTGGGCACAGATACGCAGTATTTT,CASSRNLGTDTQYF
many,TRBJ1-4,TRBV20-1,.,TGCAGTGCCCTCGGGCTTAATGAAAAACTGTTTTTT,CSALGLNEKLFF
.,TRBJ2-5,TRBV11-2,TRBD1,TGTGCCAGCAGCTTAGTGGCAGGGGGTAGCCAAGAGACCCAGTACTTC,CASSLVAGGSQETQYF
many,TRBJ2-2,TRBV12-3/TRBV12-4,.,TGTGCCAGCAGTCCCCGTAGCGACACATGGGAGCTGTTTTTT,CASSPRSDTWELFF
.,TRBJ2-7,TRBV7-2,.,TGTGCCAGCAGCTTAGTCGGTTCGGACGCCTACGAGCAGTACTTC,CASSLVGSDAYEQYF
.,TRBJ2-7,TRBV15,TRBD2,TGTGCCACCAGCAGGGGGAGGGACTCCTACGAGCAGTACTTC,CATSRGRDSYEQYF
.,TRBJ2-7,TRBV11-2,.,TGTGCCAGCAGCTTAATGGGTGGATCGACCTACGAGCAGTACTTC,CASSLMGGSTYEQYF
.,TRBJ2-1,TRBV11-2,TRBD1,TGTGCCAGCAGTACCGGGACAGGGACCGAGCAGTTCTTC,CASSTGTGTEQFF
few,TRBJ1-1,TRBV20-1,.,TGCAGTGCTAGAGATCTGCACAGGGTAGAGCCTGAAGCTTTCTTT,CSARDLHRVEPEAFF
many,TRBJ2-1,TRBV12-3/TRBV12-4,TRBD2,TGTGCCAGCACCTCGCCACCGGGACTAGCGACCTACAATGAGCAGTTCTTC,CASTSPPGLATYNEQFF
few,TRBJ2-1,TRBV3-1,TRBD1,TGTGCCAGCACCCCTAGGGCTAGGGGGCCTGGGGATGAGCAGTTCTTC,CASTPRARGPGDEQFF
few,TRBJ2-1,TRBV7-8,TRBD2,TGTGCCAGCAGCGAGGGACTAGCGGGGTCCAATGAGCAGTTCTTC,CASSEGLAGSNEQFF
.,TRBJ2-3,TRBV5-6,TRBD2,TGTGCCAGCAGCCTATGGACTAGCGGGGGGGCCCTCGCCGATACGCAGTATTTT,CASSLWTSGGALADTQYF
few,TRBJ2-1,TRBV7-9,TRBD2,TGTGCCAGCAGCTTAAGCGGGGTTTGGTCGAATGAGCAGTTCTTC,CASSLSGVWSNEQFF
.,TRBJ2-6,TRBV4-1,TRBD1,TGCGCCAGCAGCAGCCCCGGACAGGCCGGGGCCAACGTCCTGACTTTC,CASSSPGQAGANVLTF
few,TRBJ1-6,TRBV7-9,TRBD1,TGTGCCAGCAGCCCCGGACAGGCCGTGGGTTCACCCCTCCACTTT,CASSPGQAVGSPLHF
.,TRBJ2-2,TRBV27,.,TGTGCCAGCAGTTTATCTACGTTGGGGGACACCGGGGAGCTGTTTTTT,CASSLSTLGDTGELFF
.,TRBJ2-3,TRBV3-1,TRBD1,TGTGCCAGCAGCCAGAGACAGGGGGCCGATACGCAGTATTTT,CASSQRQGADTQYF
few,TRBJ2-1,TRBV18,.,TGTGCCAGCTCCCCTACTCCCCCCTCCTACAATGAGCAGTTCTTC,CASSPTPPSYNEQFF
many,TRBJ1-5,TRBV12-3/TRBV12-4,TRBD1,TGTGCCAGCAAAAAGGGACAGGGGTTTGGGCAGCCCCAGCATTTT,CASKKGQGFGQPQHF
many,TRBJ2-2,TRBV11-2,.,TGTGCCAGCGGTTCGAGGGGCGCAAACACCGGGGAGCTGTTTTTT,CASGSRGANTGELFF
few,TRBJ2-3,TRBV28,TRBD1,TGTGCCAGCAAACGACCGGGACAGCACACAGATACGCAGTATTTT,CASKRPGQHTDTQYF
.,TRBJ2-7,TRBV4-3,.,TGCGCCAGCAGCCAAGATAGGGCCAGTGTCTTGGACGAGCAGTACTTC,CASSQDRASVLDEQYF
.,TRBJ2-1,TRBV20-1,.,TGCAGTGCTCAAGGGGGGCTATCCCCTTACAATGAGCAGTTCTTC,CSAQGGLSPYNEQFF
many,TRBJ2-3,TRBV5-1,.,TGCGCCAGCAGCTTGATGGGTTTTAGCACAGATACGCAGTATTTT,CASSLMGFSTDTQYF
few,TRBJ2-5,TRBV9,.,TGTGCCAGCAGCGTAGTTGAGAACCAAGAGACCCAGTACTTC,CASSVVENQETQYF